This T cell receptor (beta chain) was recovered during a study of Tregs in tolerant kidney transplant recipients. Thawed PBMCs were FACS-sorted into unstimulated CD4+CD25+CD127- regulatory T cells, CD4+CD25- non-regulatory cells, CD4 and CD8 cells. Using immunoSEQ multiplex PCR, the repertoire was profiled, and TCRdb retains in-frame clones only, with some absent. Of some 62,000 clones listed, less than 98% are singletons. The study, taken as a whole, reports: Antigen-driven expansion was suggested because donor-specific Tregs expanded more than all Tregs in tolerant patients. No direct test of biological reproducibility was done here.

As concerns this clone: The antigen is unknown.

The TCR comes from a human donor who received a combined kidney and bone marrow transplant. Source: Tregs from blood, taken before the transplant.

The CDR3 region has the DNA TGTGCCAGCAGTCCGGGACAGTCGTACGAGCAGTACTTC. This codes for CASSPGQSYEQYF. The chain is built from TRBV6-6 and TRBJ2-7; 7 bases are shared with TRBD1. Germline CDR1 is MNHNY and CDR2 is SVGAGI (reference sequence). V trimming: 5 bases; J trimming: 4 bases; junction bases outside the gene matches: 5. There are 13 residues in the CDR3.